Each of the 19 T cell receptor beta chains below was sequenced from the same sample in a study of shared clonotypes between healthy human individuals. Terminally differentiated effector memory CD45RA+ cells were left out of the naive CD8 fraction, which was CD45RO-negative and positively selected for CCR7. The protocol was immunoSEQ multiplex PCR, while the TCRdb copy is restricted to in-frame clones and leaves out a portion. The sample lists about 2.2 million clones, approximately 94% occurring once. The sample taken for sequencing was naive CD8+ T cells from PBMCs. The receptor source for this set is a man younger than 35 in good health. Some clones in this sample may be carry-over from other donors' samples.

The rearrangement uses TRBV9 and TRBJ2-5, with unresolved D. The V gene lost 4 bases and the J gene lost 0 bases, with 7 bases spanning the gap. The CDR3 extends over 13 amino acids. The germline V gene encodes CDR1 SGDLS and CDR2 YYNGEE. As DNA, the CDR3 is TGTGCCAGCAGCCCCCCGTACCAAGAGACCCAGTACTTC. This translates into CASSPPYQETQYF. The full variable domain, rest sourced from reference TRBV9 and TRBJ2-5, is DSGVTQTPKHLITATGQRVTLRCSPRSGDLSVYWYQQSLDQGLQFLIQYYNGEERAKGNILERFSAQQFPDLHSELNLSSLELGDSALYFCASSPPYQETQYFGPGTRLLVL.

The chain joins TRBV6-1 to TRBJ2-7; 8 bases are a match to TRBD2. The V gene end was trimmed by 3 bases and the J gene end by 0 bases; junction bases not matched to a gene: 7. Germline V gene data show CDR1 as MNHNS and CDR2 as SASEGT. The CDR3 sequence is 16 residues long. Written as DNA, the CDR3 is TGTGCCAGCAGTGAGGATCCAAGCGGGGGCTCCTACGAGCAGTACTTC. Translated: CASSEDPSGGSYEQYF.

This clone was detected a few times. The genes are TRBV2 and TRBJ1-2; D call uncertain. CDR3 length: 13 amino acids. V shed 3 bases and J shed 4 bases, with 9 bases lying between them. In germline, CDR1 is SNHLY, CDR2 FYNNEI. CDR3 amino acids: CASSDSLGYGYTF. The DNA of the CDR3 is TGTGCCAGCAGTGACAGTCTCGGCTATGGCTACACCTTC.

The chain has TRBV7-9 and TRBJ2-5; 8 positions agree with TRBD1. V shed 4 bases and J 5 bases; nucleotides not matched to a gene: 6. Germline CDR1 and CDR2: SEHNR and FQNEAQ (reference sequence). There are 14 residues in the CDR3. For the CDR3, the DNA is TGTGCCAGCAGCTCCGCCCAGGGGGCCGAGACCCAGTACTTC. Its translation is CASSSAQGAETQYF.

The J gene is TRBJ1-3, the V gene TRBV6-5, with no clear D. Between the trimmed V and J ends, which lost 4 bases and 0 bases, there was a span of 10 bases. The CDR3 length is 15 residues. Germline CDR1 reads MNHEY; CDR2 reads SVGAGI. This CDR3 is CASSFGVLSGNTIYF. DNA for the CDR3: TGTGCCAGCAGTTTCGGGGTCCTCTCTGGAAACACCATATATTTT.

V gene TRBV7-9 combines with J gene TRBJ1-1; 7 bases agree with TRBD1. Trimming at V came to 3 bases and at J to 4 bases, leaving 8 bases not matched to a gene. The germline CDR1 and CDR2 sequences are SEHNR and FQNEAQ (reference sequence). This CDR3 contains 15 residues. CDR3 in amino acids: CASSFPLAGGTEAFF. The CDR3 coding sequence is TGTGCCAGCAGCTTTCCTTTGGCAGGGGGCACTGAAGCTTTCTTT.

V is TRBV7-6 and J is TRBJ1-2, with D tentatively TRBD1 (5 bases). The CDR3 totals 16 residues. With 3 bases removed from V and 3 bases from J, the gap between germline ends came to 17 bases. The germline gives CDR1 SGHVS, CDR2 FNYEAQ. The CDR3 loop reads CASSFSGSQGDYGYTF. The CDR3 DNA reads TGTGCCAGCAGCTTCTCGGGTTCGCAGGGTGACTATGGCTACACCTTC. The full variable domain, in which reference TRBV7-6 and TRBJ1-2 provide the parts outside the CDR3, is GAGVSQSPRYKVTKRGQDVALRCDPISGHVSLYWYRQALGQGPEFLTYFNYEAQQDKSGLPNDRFSAERPEGSISTLTIQRTEQRDSAMYRCASSFSGSQGDYGYTFGSGTRLTVV.

The V gene is TRBV7-3, the J gene TRBJ1-1; tentatively, D is TRBD1 (6 bases). Germline lookup yields CDR1 SGHTA and CDR2 FQGTGA. The CDR3 is 16 residues long. Trimming cost V 2 bases and J 1 base, with 14 bases left between them. The CDR3 loop reads CASSLELTGPNTEAFF. The CDR3 DNA reads as TGTGCCAGCAGCTTAGAACTGACAGGCCCGAACACTGAAGCTTTCTTT.

In the case of this clone: This sample includes further DNA sequences coding for the same CDR3. V gene TRBV13 combines with J gene TRBJ2-5; D not certain. Trimming removed 0 bases at V and 2 bases at J, with 1 base between. The germline V gene has CDR1 PRHDT and CDR2 FYEKMQ (reference sequence). There are 12 residues in the CDR3. DNA for the CDR3: TGTGCCAGCAGCTTAGGGCAAGAGACCCAGTACTTC. It is translated as CASSLGQETQYF.

This sequence joins TRBV20-1 and TRBJ1-1; D ambiguous. Germline CDR1 DFQATT, CDR2 SNEGSKA (reference sequence). Trimming shortened V by 3 bases and J by 7 bases, and 9 bases separated the two germline ends. The CDR3 sequence is 11 residues long. CDR3: CSARYGDEAFF. The CDR3 DNA reads TGCAGTGCTAGGTATGGGGATGAAGCTTTCTTT.

This clone was seen once. The chain combines TRBV10-2 with TRBJ2-1, with 14 bases aligning to TRBD2. The germline V gene has CDR1 WSHSY and CDR2 SAAADI. J was trimmed by 9 bases and V by 6 bases; bases with no gene match: 4. The CDR3 spans 14 residues. The CDR3 region is CASRSGLAGAEQFF. In DNA, the CDR3 is TGCGCCAGCAGATCGGGACTAGCGGGAGCTGAGCAGTTCTTC.

The genes are TRBV11-1 and TRBJ2-1; 7 bases align to TRBD1. Looked up from germline, CDR1 is SGHAT and CDR2 is FQDESV (reference sequence). The CDR3 extends over 17 amino acids. J lost 1 base, V lost 0 bases, and 6 bases had no gene match. The CDR3 loop reads CASSLATGQASYNEQFF. As DNA, the CDR3 is TGTGCCAGCAGCTTAGCCACTGGACAGGCTTCCTACAATGAGCAGTTCTTC.

This chain joins TRBV6-6 and TRBJ1-1; D gene ambiguous. Trimming left V 7 bases short and J 1 base short, with 10 bases between. CDR1 and CDR2 (germline): MNHNY, SVGAGI (reference sequence). There are 13 residues in the CDR3. CDR3 region: CASNIHPNTEAFF. CDR3 DNA sequence: TGTGCCAGCAACATACACCCGAACACTGAAGCTTTCTTT.

The chain combines TRBV4-2 with TRBJ2-7; TRBD2 agrees at 7 bases. The CDR3 spans 13 residues. Germline loops: CDR1 LGHNA, CDR2 YNFKEQ. V shed 1 base and J 7 bases; nucleotides not matched to a gene: 4. The CDR3 sequence: CASSQVEAGEQYF. For the CDR3, the DNA is TGTGCCAGCAGCCAAGTTGAAGCGGGGGAGCAGTACTTC.

As concerns this clone: Other nucleotide sequences in the sample specify the same CDR3. This rearrangement joins TRBV29-1 to TRBJ2-2, with unresolved D. CDR1 and CDR2 from the germline V gene are SQVTM and ANQGSEA. CDR3 length: 11 residues. The germline V and J ends were trimmed by 3 bases and 6 bases, with 5 bases remaining between them. The CDR3 loop is CSVDLSGELFF. CDR3 sequence (DNA): TGCAGCGTTGATCTTTCCGGGGAGCTGTTTTTT.

The V gene is TRBV27, the J gene TRBJ1-1; no reliable D call. V was clipped by 5 bases and J by 7 bases, with 17 bases between them. CDR3 length: 14 residues. CDR1 is MNHEY and CDR2 is SMNVEV in the germline V gene (reference sequence). As DNA, the CDR3 is TGTGCCAGCAGTACCAGGATCGGCCGTGGTGAAGCTTTCTTT. Translation gives CASSTRIGRGEAFF.

V and J are TRBV10-2 and TRBJ2-7; 8 bases align to TRBD1. The CDR3 loop spans 13 amino acids. Germline CDR1 WSHSY, CDR2 SAAADI. V was pared by 5 bases and J by 4 bases, with 4 bases of the junction left unmatched. This CDR3 is CASSNRGLYEQYF. CDR3 nucleotide sequence: TGCGCCAGCAGTAACAGGGGGTTGTACGAGCAGTACTTC.

On this clone itself: This same CDR3 is encoded by further DNA sequences in the sample. The rearrangement uses TRBV7-9 and TRBJ2-5, with 7 nucleotides matching TRBD1. The CDR3 runs to 14 residues. The germline gives CDR1 SEHNR, CDR2 FQNEAQ (reference sequence). V trimming: 5 bases; J trimming: 1 base; junction bases outside the gene matches: 4. CDR3 coding DNA: TGTGCCAGCAGCGCCCGGGACAGCCAAGAGACCCAGTACTTC. It codes for CASSARDSQETQYF. Supplemented by reference TRBV7-9 and TRBJ2-5, the full variable domain reads DTGVSQNPRHKITKRGQNVTFRCDPISEHNRLYWYRQTLGQGPEFLTYFQNEAQLEKSRLLSDRFSAERPKGSFSTLEIQRTEQGDSAMYLCASSARDSQETQYFGPGTRLLVL.

In DNA, the CDR3 is TGTGCCAGCAGCTTGGTTTCGGGGTCTGGCGAGCAGTACTTC. It encodes CASSLVSGSGEQYF. This chain connects TRBV5-6 to TRBJ2-7; a weak D match, TRBD2 (5 bases). Germline CDR1 and CDR2: SGHDT and YYEEEE. V was pared by 0 bases and J by 6 bases, with 13 bases between. The CDR3 length is 14 residues.